Each of the 29 T cell receptor beta chains below was sequenced from the same sample in a study of blood T cell repertoires in COVID-19 (dated by TCRdb to 2018 to 2020). Libraries were constructed by the immunoSEQ multiplex PCR assay. TCRdb retrieved this table from immuneACCESS and kept in-frame rearrangements only. Not all clones are present; in checked studies, unresolved V genes account for under half, and no reason is known for the remainder. Recorded for this sample are some 300,000 clones; around 89% of them occurred a single time. 0.95% to 1.3% of the sample goes to the ten largest clones. The sample taken for sequencing was peripheral blood. Receptor source: a woman aged 40 to 50 with COVID-19, enrolled during active disease.

The V and J genes are TRBV6-1 and TRBJ2-1, with D tentatively TRBD2 (6 bases). CDR1 is MNHNS and CDR2 is SASEGT in the germline V gene. The CDR3 consists of 18 residues. Trimming stripped 4 bases from V and 2 bases from J, with 21 bases between. The CDR3 DNA follows: TGTGCCAGCAGTGCACTAGCCCACCTCCGGAGTGCCTACAATGAGCAGTTCTTC. This encodes CASSALAHLRSAYNEQFF.

This clone was counted between two and nine times. The CDR3 coding sequence is TGTGCCAGCAGCCGTACTCTGGCTAGCGGGGTTAGGAACGAGCAGTACTTC. Amino acid sequence: CASSRTLASGVRNEQYF. This chain connects TRBV5-6 to TRBJ2-7; 9 positions match TRBD2. Germline-derived CDR1 and CDR2 are SGHDT and YYEEEE. With V trimmed by 4 bases and J by 5 bases, 16 bases remained unmatched. CDR3 length equals 17 residues.

This chain joins TRBV24-1 and TRBJ2-2; the D is unclear. Germline V gene data show CDR1 as KGHDR and CDR2 as SFDVKD. V was cut by 3 bases and J by 3 bases, with 7 bases left in between. The CDR3 covers 14 residues. CDR3 nucleotide sequence: TGTGCCACCAGTGATACCAGATACACCGGGGAGCTGTTTTTT. Translation gives CATSDTRYTGELFF.

This clone was recorded only once. This chain uses TRBV7-2 with TRBJ2-7; TRBD2 might be the D (6 bases). V lost 3 bases and J 0 bases, leaving 18 bases between the germline ends. The CDR3 consists of 17 residues. In germline, CDR1 is SGHTA, CDR2 FQGNSA. The CDR3 spells CASSLVQGLTSSYEQYF. Here the CDR3 DNA reads TGTGCCAGCAGCTTGGTGCAGGGACTCACTAGCTCCTACGAGCAGTACTTC.

The chain is built from TRBV14 and TRBJ1-4; D not certain. Germline V CDR1 and CDR2: SGHDN, FVKESK. V shed 3 bases and J shed 4 bases, with 6 bases lying between them. CDR3 length: 13 amino acids. The CDR3 nucleotides read TGTGCCAGCAGCCAGTATGTTAATGAAAAACTGTTTTTT. This codes for CASSQYVNEKLFF.

V usage is TRBV6-2 or TRBV6-3 and J usage is TRBJ1-2, with a possible D match to TRBD1 (5 bases). The ends were cut back, 3 bases at V and 4 bases at J, with 12 bases in the middle. Germline V gene data show CDR1 as MNHEY and CDR2 as SVGEGT. The CDR3 consists of 14 residues. The CDR3 DNA reads as TGTGCCAGCAGTTATTCCCGCGGGGGCTATGGCTACACCTTC. This codes for CASSYSRGGYGYTF.

J is TRBJ2-3 and V is TRBV9; perhaps TRBD2 as D (6 bases). V dropped 3 bases and J dropped 2 bases, with 16 bases sitting between them. The CDR3 consists of 16 residues. Germline loops: CDR1 SGDLS, CDR2 YYNGEE. In nucleotides, the CDR3 is TGTGCCAGCAGCGGGAGGGTGGGGCCCGCCACAGATACGCAGTATTTT. Residues: CASSGRVGPATDTQYF.

The V call is TRBV19, the J call TRBJ2-7, with a possible D match to TRBD1 (6 bases). Trimming cost V 10 bases and J 2 bases, with 18 bases left between them. Germline-derived CDR1 and CDR2 are LNHDA and SQIVND (reference sequence). The CDR3 runs to 14 residues. The CDR3 DNA sequence: TGTGCCACCAGGCTGGGGGCGGACCCCTACGAGCAGTACTTC. Protein: CATRLGADPYEQYF.

The CDR3 nucleotides read TGTGCCTTAACAGGGGGCCACTACGAGCAGTACTTC. Its translation is CALTGGHYEQYF. V usage is TRBV30 and J usage is TRBJ2-7; TRBD1 aligns across 9 bases. Germline V lookup: CDR1 GTSNPN, CDR2 SVGIG (reference sequence). This CDR3 contains 12 residues. Unmatched junction bases numbered 4, after V lost 7 bases and J lost 3 bases.

The chain recombines TRBV10-3 with TRBJ2-6, with TRBD1 matching 9 bases. Germline trimming cut 6 bases from V and 0 bases from J; bases unmatched to any gene: 9. Germline V lookup: CDR1 ENHRY, CDR2 SYGVKD. The CDR3 covers 18 residues. In DNA, the CDR3 is TGTGCCATCAGGGGGACAGGGCAACCCCTCTCTGGGGCCAACGTCCTGACTTTC. Its protein product is CAIRGTGQPLSGANVLTF.

This rearrangement joins TRBV7-9 to TRBJ1-5, with 11 bases aligning to TRBD1. This CDR3 contains 16 residues. Looked up from germline, CDR1 is SEHNR and CDR2 is FQNEAQ (reference sequence). V shed 2 bases, J shed 5 bases, and the junction held 5 bases outside the gene matches. The CDR3 protein is CASSLYPGQGDQPQHF. As DNA, the CDR3 is TGTGCCAGCAGCTTATACCCGGGACAGGGGGATCAGCCCCAGCATTTT.

The V and J genes are TRBV5-1 and TRBJ1-4, with D maybe TRBD1 (5 bases). The CDR3 spans 14 residues. Between the trimmed V and J ends, which lost 3 bases and 6 bases, there was a span of 12 bases. Germline V gene data show CDR1 as SGHRS and CDR2 as YFSETQ. CDR3 region: CASSSDSHDEKLFF. CDR3 DNA sequence: TGCGCCAGCAGCTCTGACAGTCACGATGAAAAACTGTTTTTT. Variable domain in full (rest from reference TRBV5-1 and TRBJ1-4): KAGVTQTPRYLIKTRGQQVTLSCSPISGHRSVSWYQQTPGQGLQFLFEYFSETQRNKGNFPGRFSGRQFSNSRSEMNVSTLELGDSALYLCASSSDSHDEKLFFGSGTQLSVL.

About this clone: Germline and junction disagree at one end, which may indicate a read error. V usage is TRBV29-1 and J usage is TRBJ2-5; a weak D match, TRBD2 (6 bases). Germline V CDR1 and CDR2: SQVTM, ANQGSEA. This CDR3 is built from 14 residues. The CDR3 DNA reads TGTGGGGCCGGGGGATGGGCCATTACTCAGACCCAGTACTTC. Its translation is CGAGGWAITQTQYF.

In its sample, this clone was seen a few times. The V call is TRBV4-2, the J call TRBJ1-6, with D tentatively TRBD1 (6 bases). Germline V CDR1 and CDR2: LGHNA, YNFKEQ. This CDR3 comprises 18 residues. Trimming took off 0 bases at V and 0 bases at J, with 12 bases between the two ends. The CDR3 DNA reads as TGTGCCAGCAGCCAAGAGAAAGGGGGTGACTCCTATAATTCACCCCTCCACTTT. Translated: CASSQEKGGDSYNSPLHF.

The chain links TRBV28 to TRBJ1-1, with D tentatively TRBD1 (5 bases). Germline V lookup: CDR1 MDHEN, CDR2 SYDVKM. V was clipped by 6 bases and J by 11 bases, with 19 bases between them. CDR3 length: 13 residues. DNA for the CDR3: TGTGCCAGCAGACCCGGGACTCACCAAGAGGCTTTCTTT. This sequence encodes CASRPGTHQEAFF.

The CDR3 loop is CASSLAQWAVNYGYTF. In DNA, the CDR3 is TGTGCCAGCAGCTTAGCGCAGTGGGCAGTCAACTATGGCTACACCTTC. This chain uses TRBV7-2 with TRBJ1-2, with D unclear. Trimming pared 0 bases from V and 2 bases from J, leaving 13 bases between. Germline CDR1 SGHTA, CDR2 FQGNSA. This CDR3 is 16 amino acids long.

On this clone itself: Other DNA sequences within the sample encode an identical CDR3. The V gene is TRBV19, the J gene TRBJ2-6; 8 bases line up with TRBD2. Per germline, CDR1 LNHDA and CDR2 SQIVND (reference sequence). This CDR3 spans 16 amino acids. With V trimmed by 3 bases and J by 2 bases, 3 bases remained unmatched. As DNA, the CDR3 is TGTGCCAGTAGTATCCGGGGGGGGGCTGGGGCCAACGTCCTGACTTTC. This sequence encodes CASSIRGGAGANVLTF.

CDR3 sequence reads: CASYYRYREVGNTIYF. The CDR3 DNA is TGTGCCAGCTATTACCGCTACAGGGAAGTTGGAAACACCATATATTTT. This chain connects TRBV5-6 to TRBJ1-3; weak D call: TRBD1 (6 bases). Germline CDR1 reads SGHDT; CDR2 reads YYEEEE. CDR3 length: 16 amino acids. Between the trimmed V and J ends, which lost 7 bases and 3 bases, there was a span of 20 bases.

The chain combines TRBV9 with TRBJ1-2; 10 positions agree with TRBD1. This CDR3 comprises 14 residues. Losses at the gene ends were 0 bases for V and 8 bases for J; bases not matched to a gene: 4. Germline-derived CDR1 and CDR2 are SGDLS and YYNGEE. The CDR3 DNA is TGTGCCAGCAGCGTAGGACAGGGGGCGGGAGGCTACACCTTC. The encoded protein is CASSVGQGAGGYTF. The complete variable domain, with remaining parts taken from reference TRBV9 and TRBJ1-2, reads DSGVTQTPKHLITATGQRVTLRCSPRSGDLSVYWYQQSLDQGLQFLIQYYNGEERAKGNILERFSAQQFPDLHSELNLSSLELGDSALYFCASSVGQGAGGYTFGSGTRLTVV.

This sequence joins TRBV7-9 and TRBJ2-7; D is possibly TRBD1 (5 bases). V gave up 4 bases and J gave up 3 bases, with 7 bases separating them. In germline, CDR1 is SEHNR, CDR2 FQNEAQ (reference sequence). The CDR3 is 12 residues long. The DNA of the CDR3 is TGTGCCAGCAGCTCAGGGCTCTACGAGCAGTACTTC. Translated, it gives CASSSGLYEQYF.

The rearrangement uses TRBV12-5 and TRBJ2-7, with 13 bases lining up with TRBD2. The CDR3 is made up of 16 amino acids. Germline V gene lookup returns CDR1 LGHNT and CDR2 FRNRAP. V lost 4 bases and J lost 4; bases outside the gene matches: 7. CDR3 DNA: TGTGCTAGTGGTTCCCCGACTAGCGGGAGGTCTTACGAGCAGTACTTC. It specifies CASGSPTSGRSYEQYF.

The V and J genes are TRBV27 and TRBJ2-1, with 8 bases that match TRBD2. CDR1 and CDR2 (germline): MNHEY, SMNVEV (reference sequence). Germline trimming cut 5 bases from V and 8 bases from J; bases unmatched to any gene: 8. The CDR3 has 14 amino acids. In nucleotides, the CDR3 is TGTGCCAGCAGTATCCGGACTAGCTGGGATGAGCAGTTCTTC. This sequence encodes CASSIRTSWDEQFF.

The chain has TRBV28 and TRBJ2-3, with D uncertain. This CDR3 region has 14 residues. Germline CDR1 is MDHEN and CDR2 is SYDVKM. With 3 bases removed from V and 6 bases from J, the gap between germline ends came to 13 bases. CDR3 residues: CASSFGGPPDTQYF. CDR3 bases: TGTGCCAGCAGTTTCGGTGGTCCCCCGGATACGCAGTATTTT.

This clone was observed a handful of times. The chain joins TRBV5-1 to TRBJ2-7; TRBD1 matches 7 bases. Germline lookup yields CDR1 SGHRS and CDR2 YFSETQ. CDR3 length: 15 residues. V lost 4 bases to trimming and J lost 4 bases; unmatched junction nucleotides: 11. In DNA form, the CDR3 reads TGCGCCAGCAGCAAAGCCGGGACAGTGGCGTACGAGCAGTACTTC. Translation gives CASSKAGTVAYEQYF.

The chain is built from TRBV6-2 or TRBV6-3 and TRBJ2-3; TRBD2 aligns across 11 bases. The V gene's germline CDR1 is MNHEY and CDR2 SVGEGT. Unmatched junction bases numbered 13, after V lost 3 bases and J lost 2 bases. The CDR3 runs to 19 residues. The CDR3 loop reads CASSYYSSGRSSYTDTQYF. CDR3 in DNA: TGTGCCAGCAGTTATTATTCTAGCGGGAGGTCCTCCTACACAGATACGCAGTATTTT.

The rearrangement uses TRBV19 and TRBJ1-2, with 7 bases identical to TRBD1. Germline trimming cut 8 bases from V and 2 bases from J; bases unmatched to any gene: 17. This CDR3 is built from 17 residues. Per the germline V gene, CDR1 is LNHDA and CDR2 is SQIVND (reference sequence). The CDR3 coding sequence is TGTGCCAGTGGAGTGCAACGACAGGGAATAGGGAACTATGGCTACACCTTC. Translation gives CASGVQRQGIGNYGYTF.

This clone was observed once. CDR3 DNA sequence: TGTGCCAGCAGCTTATATGACCTAGGAAGTCCCGGGGAGCTGTTTTTT. It is translated as CASSLYDLGSPGELFF. The chain is built from TRBV7-8 and TRBJ2-2; no firm D call. This CDR3 has 16 amino acids. Germline CDR1 is SGHVS and CDR2 is FQNEAQ. V lost 2 bases and J lost 6, with 16 bases in between.

The chain couples TRBV10-3 to TRBJ2-7; 7 bases match TRBD1. This CDR3 region has 16 residues. The germline V gene has CDR1 ENHRY and CDR2 SYGVKD. J was trimmed by 4 bases and V by 2 bases; bases with no gene match: 11. The CDR3, as DNA: TGTGCCATCAGTGAGAGGGAGACAGGGCTCGGATACGAGCAGTACTTC. Its translation is CAISERETGLGYEQYF.

V and J are TRBV24-1 and TRBJ1-1; D ambiguous. Germline V CDR1 and CDR2: KGHDR, SFDVKD. The ends were cut back, 4 bases at V and 0 bases at J, with 11 bases in the middle. The length of the CDR3 is 15 residues. CDR3 loop: CATSDSRTVNTEAFF. The CDR3, as DNA: TGTGCCACCAGTGACTCCCGGACTGTGAACACTGAAGCTTTCTTT.